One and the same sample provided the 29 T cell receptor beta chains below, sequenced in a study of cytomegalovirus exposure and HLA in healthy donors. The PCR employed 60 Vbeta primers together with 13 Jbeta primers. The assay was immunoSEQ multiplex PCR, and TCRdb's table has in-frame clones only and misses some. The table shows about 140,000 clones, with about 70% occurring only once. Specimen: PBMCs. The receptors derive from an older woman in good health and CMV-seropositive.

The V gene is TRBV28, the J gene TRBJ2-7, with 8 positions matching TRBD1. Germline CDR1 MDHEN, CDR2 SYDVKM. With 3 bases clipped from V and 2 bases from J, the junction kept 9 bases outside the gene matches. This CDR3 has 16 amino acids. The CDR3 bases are TGTGCCAGCAGTTTTGTTGTCCCGGGACAGGCCTACGAGCAGTACTTC. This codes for CASSFVVPGQAYEQYF.

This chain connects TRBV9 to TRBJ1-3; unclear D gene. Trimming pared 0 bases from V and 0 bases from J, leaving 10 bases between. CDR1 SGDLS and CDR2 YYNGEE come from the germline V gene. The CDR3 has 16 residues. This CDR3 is CASSVAKADSGNTIYF. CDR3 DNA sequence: TGTGCCAGCAGCGTAGCTAAAGCGGACTCTGGAAACACCATATATTTT.

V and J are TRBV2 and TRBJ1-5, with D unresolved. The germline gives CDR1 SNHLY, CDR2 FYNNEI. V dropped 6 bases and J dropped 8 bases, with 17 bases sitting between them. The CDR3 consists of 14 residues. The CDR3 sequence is CASRHRVPAEPQHF. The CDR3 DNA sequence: TGTGCCAGCAGACACCGGGTTCCAGCCGAGCCCCAGCATTTT.

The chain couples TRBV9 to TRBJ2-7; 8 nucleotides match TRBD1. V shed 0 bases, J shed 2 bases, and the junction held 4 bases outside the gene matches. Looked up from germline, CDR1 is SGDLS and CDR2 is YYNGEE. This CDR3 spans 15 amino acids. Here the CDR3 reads CASSVASDRAYEQYF. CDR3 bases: TGTGCCAGCAGCGTAGCTTCGGACAGGGCCTACGAGCAGTACTTC.

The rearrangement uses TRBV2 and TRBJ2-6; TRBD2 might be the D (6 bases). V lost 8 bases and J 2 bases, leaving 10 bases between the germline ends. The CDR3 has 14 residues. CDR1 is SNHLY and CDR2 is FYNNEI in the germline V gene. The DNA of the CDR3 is TGTGCCAGCCTCCGGGAGACTGGGGCCAACGTCCTGACTTTC. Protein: CASLRETGANVLTF.

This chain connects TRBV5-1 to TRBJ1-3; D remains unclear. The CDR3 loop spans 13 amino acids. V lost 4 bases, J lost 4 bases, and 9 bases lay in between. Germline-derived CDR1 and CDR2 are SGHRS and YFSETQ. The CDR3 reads CASSRGSGNTIYF. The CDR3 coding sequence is TGCGCCAGCAGCCGGGGTTCAGGAAACACCATATATTTT. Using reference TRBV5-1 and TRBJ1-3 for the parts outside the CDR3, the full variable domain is KAGVTQTPRYLIKTRGQQVTLSCSPISGHRSVSWYQQTPGQGLQFLFEYFSETQRNKGNFPGRFSGRQFSNSRSEMNVSTLELGDSALYLCASSRGSGNTIYFGEGSWLTVV.

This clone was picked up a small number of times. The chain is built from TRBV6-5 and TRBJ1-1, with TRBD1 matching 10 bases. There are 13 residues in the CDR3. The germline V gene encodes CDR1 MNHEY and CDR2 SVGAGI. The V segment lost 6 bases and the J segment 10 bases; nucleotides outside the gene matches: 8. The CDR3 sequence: CASSLRDRGTAFF. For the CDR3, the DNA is TGTGCCAGCAGCCTCCGGGACAGGGGCACAGCTTTCTTT.

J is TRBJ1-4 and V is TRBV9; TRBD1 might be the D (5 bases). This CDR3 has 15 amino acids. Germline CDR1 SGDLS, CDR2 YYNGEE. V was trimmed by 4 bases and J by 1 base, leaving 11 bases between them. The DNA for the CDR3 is TGTGCCAGCAGCTTCTCCGGGGGAACTAATGAAAAACTGTTTTTT. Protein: CASSFSGGTNEKLFF.

The CDR3 DNA is TGTGCCAGCAGCTTAGAAGGGCTCAGACAGTATGGCTACACCTTC. Protein sequence: CASSLEGLRQYGYTF. This sequence joins TRBV11-2 and TRBJ1-2, with a possible D match to TRBD1 (5 bases). V lost 0 bases and J lost 5, with 13 bases in between. The CDR3 consists of 15 residues. Germline lookup yields CDR1 SGHAT and CDR2 FQNNGV.

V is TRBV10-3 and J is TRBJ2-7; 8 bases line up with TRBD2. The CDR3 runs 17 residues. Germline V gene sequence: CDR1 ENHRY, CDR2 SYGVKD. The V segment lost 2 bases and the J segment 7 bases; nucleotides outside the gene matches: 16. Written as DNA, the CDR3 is TGTGCCATCAGTGAGCAAAAACCGGGACTAGGTCCGGGGGAGCAGTACTTC. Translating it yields CAISEQKPGLGPGEQYF.

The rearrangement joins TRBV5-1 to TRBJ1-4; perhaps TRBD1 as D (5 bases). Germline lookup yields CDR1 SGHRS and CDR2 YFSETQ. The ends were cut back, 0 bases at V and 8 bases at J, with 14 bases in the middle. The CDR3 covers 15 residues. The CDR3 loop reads CASSLEWGVNEKLFF. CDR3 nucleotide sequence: TGCGCCAGCAGCTTGGAATGGGGGGTGAACGAAAAACTGTTTTTT.

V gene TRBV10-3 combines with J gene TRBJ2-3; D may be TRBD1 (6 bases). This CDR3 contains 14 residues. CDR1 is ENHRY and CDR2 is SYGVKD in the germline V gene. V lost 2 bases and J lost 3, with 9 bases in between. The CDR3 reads CAISEAGATDTQYF. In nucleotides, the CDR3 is TGTGCCATCAGTGAGGCAGGGGCAACAGATACGCAGTATTTT.

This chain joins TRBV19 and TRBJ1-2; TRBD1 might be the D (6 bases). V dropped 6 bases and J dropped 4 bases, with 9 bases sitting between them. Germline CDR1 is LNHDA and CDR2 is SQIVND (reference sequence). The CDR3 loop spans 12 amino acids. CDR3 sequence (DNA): TGTGCCAGTAGCCAACAGGGCTATGGCTACACCTTC. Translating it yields CASSQQGYGYTF.

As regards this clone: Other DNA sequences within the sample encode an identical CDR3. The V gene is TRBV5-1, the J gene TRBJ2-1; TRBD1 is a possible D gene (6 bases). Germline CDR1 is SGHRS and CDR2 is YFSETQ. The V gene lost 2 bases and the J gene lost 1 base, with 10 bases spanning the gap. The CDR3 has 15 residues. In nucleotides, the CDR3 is TGCGCCAGCAGCTTAGGGCAGGGGTCCTACAATGAGCAGTTCTTC. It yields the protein CASSLGQGSYNEQFF.

The DNA for the CDR3 is TGTGCCAGCAGAAAGACAGGGCGGAATGAAAAACTGTTTTTT. It encodes CASRKTGRNEKLFF. This sequence joins TRBV6-5 and TRBJ1-4, with 7 nucleotides matching TRBD1. This CDR3 has 14 amino acids. The V gene's germline CDR1 is MNHEY and CDR2 SVGAGI. J lost 5 bases, V lost 6 bases, and 6 bases had no gene match.

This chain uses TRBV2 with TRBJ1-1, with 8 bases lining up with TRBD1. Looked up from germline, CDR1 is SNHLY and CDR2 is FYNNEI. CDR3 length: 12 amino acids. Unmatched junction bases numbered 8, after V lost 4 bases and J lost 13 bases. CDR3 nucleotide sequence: TGTGCCAGCAGTGGCCAGGGGGCAAAAGTTTTCTTT. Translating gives CASSGQGAKVFF.

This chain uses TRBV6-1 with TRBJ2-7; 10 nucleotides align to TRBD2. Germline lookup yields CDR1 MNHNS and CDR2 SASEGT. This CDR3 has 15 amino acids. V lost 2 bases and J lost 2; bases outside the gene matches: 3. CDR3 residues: CASSEPGLATYEQYF. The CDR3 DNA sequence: TGTGCCAGCAGTGAACCGGGACTAGCGACCTACGAGCAGTACTTC.

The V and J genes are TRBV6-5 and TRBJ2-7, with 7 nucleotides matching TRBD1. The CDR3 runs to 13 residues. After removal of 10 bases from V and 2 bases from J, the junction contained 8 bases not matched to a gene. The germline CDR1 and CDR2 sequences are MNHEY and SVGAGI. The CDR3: CATRQGTTYEQYF. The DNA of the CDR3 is TGTGCCACCAGACAGGGAACCACCTACGAGCAGTACTTC.

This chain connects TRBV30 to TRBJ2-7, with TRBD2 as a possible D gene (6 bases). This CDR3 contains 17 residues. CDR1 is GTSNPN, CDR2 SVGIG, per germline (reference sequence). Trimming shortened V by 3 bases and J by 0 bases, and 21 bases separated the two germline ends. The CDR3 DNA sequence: TGTGCCTGGAGCAAAAATCAACCGGGAGTTATCTCCTACGAGCAGTACTTC. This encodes CAWSKNQPGVISYEQYF.

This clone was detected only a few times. DNA of the CDR3: TGTGCCAGCAGCGAAGGTTCGGGAAATGAAAAACTGTTTTTT. Translated, it gives CASSEGSGNEKLFF. The V gene is TRBV28, the J gene TRBJ1-4; D is undetermined. The V gene's germline CDR1 is MDHEN and CDR2 SYDVKM. This CDR3 has 14 amino acids. V lost 6 bases and J 5 bases, leaving 13 bases between the germline ends.

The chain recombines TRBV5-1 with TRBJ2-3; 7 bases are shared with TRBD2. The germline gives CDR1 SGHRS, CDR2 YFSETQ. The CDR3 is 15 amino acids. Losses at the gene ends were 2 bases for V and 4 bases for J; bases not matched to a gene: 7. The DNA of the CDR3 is TGCGCCAGCAGCTTCACGGGGGGTACGGCAGATACGCAGTATTTT. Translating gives CASSFTGGTADTQYF.

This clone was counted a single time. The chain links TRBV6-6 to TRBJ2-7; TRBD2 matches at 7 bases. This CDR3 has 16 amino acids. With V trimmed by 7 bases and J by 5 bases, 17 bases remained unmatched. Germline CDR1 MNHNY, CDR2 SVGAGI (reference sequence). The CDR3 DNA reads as TGTGCCAGCACTAGAATTGGGCGGGAGCGTTATAACGAGCAGTACTTC. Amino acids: CASTRIGRERYNEQYF.

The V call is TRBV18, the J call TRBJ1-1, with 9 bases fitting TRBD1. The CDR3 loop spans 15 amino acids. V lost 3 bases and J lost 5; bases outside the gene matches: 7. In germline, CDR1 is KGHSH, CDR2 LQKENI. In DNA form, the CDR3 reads TGTGCCAGCTCACCTACGGGGACAGGGAGGACTGAAGCTTTCTTT. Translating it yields CASSPTGTGRTEAFF.

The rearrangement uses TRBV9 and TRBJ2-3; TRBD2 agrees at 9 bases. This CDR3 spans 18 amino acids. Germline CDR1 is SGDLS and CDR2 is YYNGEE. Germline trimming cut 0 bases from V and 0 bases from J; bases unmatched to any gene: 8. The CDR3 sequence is CASSVELAGSSSTDTQYF. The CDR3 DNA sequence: TGTGCCAGCAGCGTAGAACTAGCGGGTAGCTCTAGCACAGATACGCAGTATTTT.

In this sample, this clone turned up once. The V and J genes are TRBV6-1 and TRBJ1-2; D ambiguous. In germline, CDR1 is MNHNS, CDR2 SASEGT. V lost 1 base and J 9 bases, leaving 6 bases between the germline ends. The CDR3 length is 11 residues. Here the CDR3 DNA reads TGTGCCAGCAGTGAAGGCAGGCGCTACACCTTC. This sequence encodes CASSEGRRYTF.

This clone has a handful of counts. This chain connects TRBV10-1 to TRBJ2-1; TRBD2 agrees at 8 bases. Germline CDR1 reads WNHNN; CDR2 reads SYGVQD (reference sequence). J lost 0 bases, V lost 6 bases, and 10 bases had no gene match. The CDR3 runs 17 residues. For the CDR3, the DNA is TGCGCCAGCAGCCGCTATACGGGAGGGAGCTCCTACAATGAGCAGTTCTTC. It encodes CASSRYTGGSSYNEQFF.

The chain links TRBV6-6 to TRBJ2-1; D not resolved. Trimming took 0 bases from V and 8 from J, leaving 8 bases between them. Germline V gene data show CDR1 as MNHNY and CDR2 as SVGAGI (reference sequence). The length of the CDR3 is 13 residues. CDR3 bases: TGTGCCAGCAGTTACTCCGTCCGGGATGAGCAGTTCTTC. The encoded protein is CASSYSVRDEQFF.

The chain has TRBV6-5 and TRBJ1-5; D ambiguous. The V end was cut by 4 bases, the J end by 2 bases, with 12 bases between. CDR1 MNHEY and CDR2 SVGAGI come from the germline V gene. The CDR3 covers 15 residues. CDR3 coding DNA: TGTGCCAGCAGTTCCGCGGGAGGAGGCAATCAGCCCCAGCATTTT. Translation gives CASSSAGGGNQPQHF.

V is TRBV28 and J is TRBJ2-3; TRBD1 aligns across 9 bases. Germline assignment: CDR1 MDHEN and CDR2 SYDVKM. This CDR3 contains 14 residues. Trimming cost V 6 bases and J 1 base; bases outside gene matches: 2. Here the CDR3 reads CASRDRGGTDTQYF. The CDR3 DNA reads TGTGCCAGCAGGGACAGGGGAGGCACAGATACGCAGTATTTT.